This T cell receptor beta chain was profiled in a study of T cell responses to AZD1222 COVID-19 vaccine. Study at large: Second-dose schedules of about 4 or about 12 weeks were combined.

General study results and limits: Regions left unmutated in variants are reportedly the target of nearly half of spike-specific TCRs. Clonal diversity was possibly underestimated, and white British individuals and females predominated among donors. Of the AZD1222 recipients, only 5 to 7 were seropositive at baseline.

Comments on this clone: Its antigen is as yet unknown.

Here immunoSEQ multiplex PCR was the method, and the copy in TCRdb shows in-frame clones only, minus some. The table records approximately 120,000 clones, approximately 91% of them present only once. This CDR3 has 14 amino acids. Between the trimmed V and J ends, which lost 7 bases and 7 bases, there was a span of 20 bases. The germline gives CDR1 SEHNR, CDR2 FQNEAQ (reference sequence). The source is an adult in good health. The chain carries TRBV7-9 and TRBJ2-7; D possibly uses TRBD1 or TRBD2 (5 bases each). The sequenced sample was peripheral blood, obtained on day 0 of AZD1222 vaccination. The CDR3 DNA reads TGTGCCAGCACCCCCGGGACCCAGCCTAGGGAGCAGTACTTC. Translated, it gives CASTPGTQPREQYF.